This T cell receptor beta chain was observed in a study of regulatory T cells in long-lasting Graves disease. As regards this clonotype: Its antigen is unknown.

General study points: Persistent patients shared under 3,000 public clonotypes among themselves. Newly diagnosed patients shared fewer, at under 1,000.

Sample time point: newly diagnosed GD, antithyroid drugs for less than 3 months. There was RNA extracted from PBMCs, and the TCR library was made from it. According to the study, TCR beta libraries were built with iRepertoire HTBI primers and CDR3-region Arm-PCR. From the multiplex PCR reads, TCRdb called clonotypes with MiXCR, one entry per CDR3 protein. The table records some 220,000 distinct CDR3 sequences, roughly 20% of them present only once. CDR3 length: 13 amino acids. V was pared by 5 bases and J by 3 bases, with 10 bases between. The germline CDR1 and CDR2 sequences are MNHEY and SMNVEV (reference sequence). The same sample was also studied in work on T cells in Graves' hyperthyroidism and ophthalmopathy.

The specimen comprised peripheral blood mononuclear cells (PBMCs), sampled at new diagnosis, from a patient treated with antithyroid drugs. The TCR comes from a woman between 25 and 40 years old with Graves disease. J is TRBJ1-2 and V is TRBV27, with TRBD1 as a possible D gene (6 bases). CDR3 sequence: CASSVGQYYGYTF. DNA of the CDR3: TGTGCCAGCAGTGTAGGACAGTACTATGGCTACACCTTC.